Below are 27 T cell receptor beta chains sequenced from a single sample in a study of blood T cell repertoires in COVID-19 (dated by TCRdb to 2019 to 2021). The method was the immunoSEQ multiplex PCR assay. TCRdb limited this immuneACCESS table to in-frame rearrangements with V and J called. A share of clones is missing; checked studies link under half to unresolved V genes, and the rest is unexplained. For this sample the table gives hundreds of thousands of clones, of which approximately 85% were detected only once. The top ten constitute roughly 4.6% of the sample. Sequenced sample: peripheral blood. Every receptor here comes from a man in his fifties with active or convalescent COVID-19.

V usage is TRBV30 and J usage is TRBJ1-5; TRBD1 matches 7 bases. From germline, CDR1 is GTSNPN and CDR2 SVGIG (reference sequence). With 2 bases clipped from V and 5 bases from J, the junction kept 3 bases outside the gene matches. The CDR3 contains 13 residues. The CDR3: CAWSRGTDQPQHF. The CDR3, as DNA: TGTGCCTGGAGTAGGGGGACAGATCAGCCCCAGCATTTT.

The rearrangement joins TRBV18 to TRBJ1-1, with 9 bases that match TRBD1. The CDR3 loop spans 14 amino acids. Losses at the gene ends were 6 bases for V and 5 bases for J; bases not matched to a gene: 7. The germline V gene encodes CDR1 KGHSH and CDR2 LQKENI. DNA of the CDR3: TGTGCCAGCTCTCTACAGGGGGCTTATACTGAAGCTTTCTTT. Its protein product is CASSLQGAYTEAFF.

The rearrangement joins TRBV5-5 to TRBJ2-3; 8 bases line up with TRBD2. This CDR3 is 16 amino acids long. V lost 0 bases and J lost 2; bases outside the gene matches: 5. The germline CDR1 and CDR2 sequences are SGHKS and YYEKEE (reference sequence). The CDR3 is CASSLETGGTTDTQYF. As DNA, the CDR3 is TGTGCCAGCAGCTTGGAGACGGGAGGGACCACAGATACGCAGTATTTT.

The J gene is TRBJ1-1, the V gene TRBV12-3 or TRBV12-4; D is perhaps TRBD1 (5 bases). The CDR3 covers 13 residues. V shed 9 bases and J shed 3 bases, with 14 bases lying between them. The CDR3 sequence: CASHRKIDTEAFF. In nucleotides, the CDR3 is TGTGCCAGTCACAGGAAGATTGACACTGAAGCTTTCTTT.

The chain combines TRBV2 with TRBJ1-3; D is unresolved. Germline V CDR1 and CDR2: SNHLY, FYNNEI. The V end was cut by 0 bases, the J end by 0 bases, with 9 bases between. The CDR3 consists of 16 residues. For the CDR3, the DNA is TGTGCCAGCAGTGAAGCGCTAGGGAGCTCTGGAAACACCATATATTTT. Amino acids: CASSEALGSSGNTIYF.

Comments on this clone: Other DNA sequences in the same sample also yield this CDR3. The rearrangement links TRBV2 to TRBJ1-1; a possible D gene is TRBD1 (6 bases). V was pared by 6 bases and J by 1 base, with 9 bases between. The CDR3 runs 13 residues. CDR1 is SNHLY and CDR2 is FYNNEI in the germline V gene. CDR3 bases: TGTGCCAGCAGGGCGACAGGGAACACTGAAGCTTTCTTT. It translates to CASRATGNTEAFF.

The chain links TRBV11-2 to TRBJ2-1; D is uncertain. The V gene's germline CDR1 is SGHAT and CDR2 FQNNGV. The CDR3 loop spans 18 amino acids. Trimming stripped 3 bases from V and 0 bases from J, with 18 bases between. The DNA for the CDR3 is TGTGCCAGCAGCTTTTCCCCCGACTTCGCCAGCTCCTACAATGAGCAGTTCTTC. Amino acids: CASSFSPDFASSYNEQFF.

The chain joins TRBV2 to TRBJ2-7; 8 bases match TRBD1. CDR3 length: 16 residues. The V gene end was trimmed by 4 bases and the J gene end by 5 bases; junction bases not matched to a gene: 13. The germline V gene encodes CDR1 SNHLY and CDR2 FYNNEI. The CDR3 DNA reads TGTGCCAGCAGTGCCCCCTTCGGACAGGGCCCCAACGAGCAGTACTTC. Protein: CASSAPFGQGPNEQYF.

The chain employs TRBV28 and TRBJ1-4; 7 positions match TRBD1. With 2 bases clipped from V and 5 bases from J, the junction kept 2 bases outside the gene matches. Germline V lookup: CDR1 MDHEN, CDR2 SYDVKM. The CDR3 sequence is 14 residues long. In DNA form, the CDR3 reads TGTGCCAGCAGTTTAGCACAGGGGAATGAAAAACTGTTTTTT. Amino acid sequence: CASSLAQGNEKLFF.

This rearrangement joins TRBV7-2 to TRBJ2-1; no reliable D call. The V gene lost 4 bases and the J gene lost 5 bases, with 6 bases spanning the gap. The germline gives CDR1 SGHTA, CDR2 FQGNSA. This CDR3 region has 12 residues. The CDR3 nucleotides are TGTGCCAGCAGCTCATCCAACAATGAGCAGTTCTTC. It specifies CASSSSNNEQFF.

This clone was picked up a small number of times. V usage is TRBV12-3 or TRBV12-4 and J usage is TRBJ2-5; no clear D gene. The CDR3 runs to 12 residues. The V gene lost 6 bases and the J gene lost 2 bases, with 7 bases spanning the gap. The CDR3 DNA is TGTGCCAGCAGACGACTGCAAGAGACCCAGTACTTC. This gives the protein CASRRLQETQYF.

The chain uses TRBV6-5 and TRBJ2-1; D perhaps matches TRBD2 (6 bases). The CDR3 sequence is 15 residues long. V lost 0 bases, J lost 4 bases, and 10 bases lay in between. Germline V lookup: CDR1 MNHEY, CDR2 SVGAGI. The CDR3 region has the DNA TGTGCCAGCAGTTACTCTAGCGGCCCTTACAATGAGCAGTTCTTC. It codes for CASSYSSGPYNEQFF.

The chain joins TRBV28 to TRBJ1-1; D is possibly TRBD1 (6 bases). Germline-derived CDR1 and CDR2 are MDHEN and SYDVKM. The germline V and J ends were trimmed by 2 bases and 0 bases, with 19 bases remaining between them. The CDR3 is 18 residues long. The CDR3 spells CASSLGGGPFILNTEAFF. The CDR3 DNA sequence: TGTGCCAGCAGTTTAGGCGGGGGGCCGTTCATTTTGAACACTGAAGCTTTCTTT.

The CDR3 region has the DNA TGTGCCTGGAGTGTCGGCGGGAGGCGTGGGGATACGCAGTATTTT. Translating it yields CAWSVGGRRGDTQYF. This sequence joins TRBV30 and TRBJ2-3; 8 bases map to TRBD2. CDR3 size: 15 residues. Germline V CDR1 and CDR2: GTSNPN, SVGIG (reference sequence). Unmatched junction bases numbered 8, after V lost 0 bases and J lost 6 bases.

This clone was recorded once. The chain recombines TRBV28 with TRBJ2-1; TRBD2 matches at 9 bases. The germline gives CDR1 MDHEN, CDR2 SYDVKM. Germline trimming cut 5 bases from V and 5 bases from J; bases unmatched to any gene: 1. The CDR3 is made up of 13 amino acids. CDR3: CASSRLADNEQFF. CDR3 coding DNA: TGTGCCAGCAGTCGACTAGCGGACAATGAGCAGTTCTTC. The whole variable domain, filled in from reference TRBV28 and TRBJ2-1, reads DVKVTQSSRYLVKRTGEKVFLECVQDMDHENMFWYRQDPGLGLRLIYFSYDVKMKEKGDIPEGYSVSREKKERFSLILESASTNQTSMYLCASSRLADNEQFFGPGTRLTVL.

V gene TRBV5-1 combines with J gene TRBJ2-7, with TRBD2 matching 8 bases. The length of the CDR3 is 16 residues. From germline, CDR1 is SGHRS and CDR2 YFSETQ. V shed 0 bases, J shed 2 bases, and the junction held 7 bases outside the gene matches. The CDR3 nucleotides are TGCGCCAGCAGCTTGGCCGGGAGCGGGAGCCCCTACGAGCAGTACTTC. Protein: CASSLAGSGSPYEQYF. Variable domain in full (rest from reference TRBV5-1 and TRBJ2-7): KAGVTQTPRYLIKTRGQQVTLSCSPISGHRSVSWYQQTPGQGLQFLFEYFSETQRNKGNFPGRFSGRQFSNSRSEMNVSTLELGDSALYLCASSLAGSGSPYEQYFGPGTRLTVT.

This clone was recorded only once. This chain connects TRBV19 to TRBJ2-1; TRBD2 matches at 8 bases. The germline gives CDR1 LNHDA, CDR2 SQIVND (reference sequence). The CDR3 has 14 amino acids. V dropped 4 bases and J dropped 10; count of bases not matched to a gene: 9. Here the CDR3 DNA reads TGTGCCAGTAGTAGCGGCGCTTCGGGGGGGGAGCAGTTCTTC. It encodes CASSSGASGGEQFF. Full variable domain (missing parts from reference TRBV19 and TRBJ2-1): DGGITQSPKYLFRKEGQNVTLSCEQNLNHDAMYWYRQDPGQGLRLIYYSQIVNDFQKGDIAEGYSVSREKKESFPLTVTSAQKNPTAFYLCASSSGASGGEQFFGPGTRLTVL.

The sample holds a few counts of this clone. In DNA form, the CDR3 reads TGTGCCAGTGGGGGACGGGGGAACTATGGCTACACCTTC. Its translation is CASGGRGNYGYTF. V and J are TRBV27 and TRBJ1-2, with a tentative D call TRBD1 (5 bases). The V end was cut by 9 bases, the J end by 2 bases, with 13 bases between. CDR3 size: 13 residues. CDR1 and CDR2 from the germline V gene are MNHEY and SMNVEV (reference sequence).

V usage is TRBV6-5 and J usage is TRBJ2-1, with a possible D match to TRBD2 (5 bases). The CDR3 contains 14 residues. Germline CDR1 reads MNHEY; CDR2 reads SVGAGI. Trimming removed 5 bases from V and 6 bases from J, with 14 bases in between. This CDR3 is CASSLTRSINEQFF. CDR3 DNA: TGTGCCAGCAGTCTTACTAGATCTATCAATGAGCAGTTCTTC.

In DNA form, the CDR3 reads TGTGCCAGTAGTAATAGTGGACAGGGCTATGGCTACACCTTC. Protein sequence: CASSNSGQGYGYTF. V gene TRBV19 combines with J gene TRBJ1-2; TRBD1 matches 8 bases. V lost 4 bases, J lost 4 bases, and 5 bases stayed unmatched. The CDR3 is 14 residues long. Per the germline V gene, CDR1 is LNHDA and CDR2 is SQIVND (reference sequence).

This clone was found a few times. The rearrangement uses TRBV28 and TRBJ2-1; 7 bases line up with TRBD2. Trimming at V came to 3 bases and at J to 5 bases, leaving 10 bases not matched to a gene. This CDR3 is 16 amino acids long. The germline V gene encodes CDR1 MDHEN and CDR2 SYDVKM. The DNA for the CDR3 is TGTGCCAGCAGTTTCGGGCTAGCGGTATCCGACAATGAGCAGTTCTTC. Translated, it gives CASSFGLAVSDNEQFF. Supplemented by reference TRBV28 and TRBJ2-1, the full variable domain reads DVKVTQSSRYLVKRTGEKVFLECVQDMDHENMFWYRQDPGLGLRLIYFSYDVKMKEKGDIPEGYSVSREKKERFSLILESASTNQTSMYLCASSFGLAVSDNEQFFGPGTRLTVL.

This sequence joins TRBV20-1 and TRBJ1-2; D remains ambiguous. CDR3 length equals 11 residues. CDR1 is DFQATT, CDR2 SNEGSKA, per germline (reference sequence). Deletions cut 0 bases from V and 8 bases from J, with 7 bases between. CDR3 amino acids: CSARDLFGYTF. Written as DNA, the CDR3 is TGCAGTGCTAGAGATCTATTCGGCTACACCTTC.

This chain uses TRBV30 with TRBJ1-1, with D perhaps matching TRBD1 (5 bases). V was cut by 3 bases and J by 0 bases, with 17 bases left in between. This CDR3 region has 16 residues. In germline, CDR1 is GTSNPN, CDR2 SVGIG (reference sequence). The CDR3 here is CAWRPLDRPMNTEAFF. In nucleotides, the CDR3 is TGTGCCTGGAGACCACTTGACAGACCAATGAACACTGAAGCTTTCTTT.

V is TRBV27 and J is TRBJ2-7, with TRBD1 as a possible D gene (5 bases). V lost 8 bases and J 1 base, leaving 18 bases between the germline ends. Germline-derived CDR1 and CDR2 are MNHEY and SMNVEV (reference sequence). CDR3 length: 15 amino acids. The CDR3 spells CASRAQALLSYEQYF. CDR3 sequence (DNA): TGTGCCAGCCGGGCACAGGCACTACTTTCCTACGAGCAGTACTTC.

CDR3 loop: CASSQGVTYEQYF. DNA for the CDR3: TGTGCCAGCAGCCAGGGTGTAACCTACGAGCAGTACTTC. This sequence joins TRBV11-2 and TRBJ2-7; D perhaps matches TRBD1 (5 bases). The CDR3 runs 13 residues. Trimming left V 5 bases short and J 2 bases short, with 10 bases between. Germline values: CDR1 SGHAT, CDR2 FQNNGV.

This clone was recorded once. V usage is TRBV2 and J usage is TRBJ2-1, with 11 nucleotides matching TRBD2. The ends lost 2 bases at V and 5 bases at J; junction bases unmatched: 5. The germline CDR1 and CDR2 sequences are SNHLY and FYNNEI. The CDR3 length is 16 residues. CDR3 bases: TGTGCCAGCAGTGAACGTCTAGCGGGGGGAGACAATGAGCAGTTCTTC. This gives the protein CASSERLAGGDNEQFF.

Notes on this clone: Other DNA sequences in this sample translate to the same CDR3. CDR3 in amino acids: CASSRGQGNGYTF. As DNA, the CDR3 is TGTGCCAGTAGCCGCGGACAGGGGAATGGCTACACCTTC. This chain links TRBV19 with TRBJ1-2; 9 bases match TRBD1. CDR1 is LNHDA and CDR2 is SQIVND in the germline V gene (reference sequence). Germline trimming cut 6 bases from V and 6 bases from J; bases unmatched to any gene: 5. This CDR3 contains 13 residues.